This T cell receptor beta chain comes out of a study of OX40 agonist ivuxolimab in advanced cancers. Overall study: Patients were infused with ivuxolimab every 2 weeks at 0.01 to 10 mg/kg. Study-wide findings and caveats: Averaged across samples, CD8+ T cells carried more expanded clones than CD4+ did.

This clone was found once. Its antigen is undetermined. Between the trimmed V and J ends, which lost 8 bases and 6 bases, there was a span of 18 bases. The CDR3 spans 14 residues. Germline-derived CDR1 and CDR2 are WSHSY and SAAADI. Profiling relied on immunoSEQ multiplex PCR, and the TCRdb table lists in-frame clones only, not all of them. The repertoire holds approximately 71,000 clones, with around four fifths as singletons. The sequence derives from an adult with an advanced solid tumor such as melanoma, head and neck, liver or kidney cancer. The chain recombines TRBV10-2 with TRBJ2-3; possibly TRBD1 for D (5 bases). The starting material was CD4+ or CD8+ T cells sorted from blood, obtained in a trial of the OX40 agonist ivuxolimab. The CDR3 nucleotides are TGCGCCAGCGCGAAGGGGAAGCCGTTGGATACGCAGTATTTT. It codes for CASAKGKPLDTQYF.